One sample yielded the 14 T cell receptor beta chains listed below, sequenced in a study of cytomegalovirus exposure and HLA in healthy donors. Profiled with immunoSEQ multiplex PCR; TCRdb holds only in-frame clones, not every one. The sample includes roughly 330,000 clones, around 90% of them seen just once. Sequenced material: PBMCs. Source of these receptors: a woman aged 30 to 39 in good health and CMV-seropositive.

This clone was observed once. The gene calls are TRBV28 and TRBJ1-5; D gene unclear. The CDR3 sequence is 13 residues long. Trimming removed 6 bases at V and 6 bases at J, with 12 bases between. From germline, CDR1 is MDHEN and CDR2 SYDVKM. CDR3 sequence reads: CASRPPGGQPQHF. Written as DNA, the CDR3 is TGTGCCAGCAGGCCACCCGGCGGTCAGCCCCAGCATTTT.

The chain joins TRBV27 to TRBJ2-7; possibly TRBD2 for D (6 bases). The CDR3 has 15 residues. Germline assignment: CDR1 MNHEY and CDR2 SMNVEV (reference sequence). V was clipped by 2 bases and J by 0 bases, with 11 bases between them. The CDR3 DNA sequence: TGTGCCAGCAGTTTACGCGGGGTGAGCTCCTACGAGCAGTACTTC. Translated, it gives CASSLRGVSSYEQYF.

The J gene is TRBJ2-7, the V gene TRBV6-5; tentative D call: TRBD1 (6 bases). The V end lost 6 bases, the J end lost 5 bases, and 20 bases lay between the germline ends. In germline, CDR1 is MNHEY, CDR2 SVGAGI. This CDR3 is 15 amino acids long. CDR3 sequence: CASSKGPQGRDEQYF. The CDR3 DNA reads as TGTGCCAGCAGCAAGGGCCCACAGGGAAGGGACGAGCAGTACTTC.

V usage is TRBV9 and J usage is TRBJ1-4; D gene ambiguous. CDR3 length equals 16 residues. V lost 4 bases, J lost 0 bases, and 13 bases lay in between. Germline-derived CDR1 and CDR2 are SGDLS and YYNGEE. This CDR3 is CASSHQAGATNEKLFF. CDR3 nucleotides: TGTGCCAGCAGCCACCAGGCGGGTGCAACTAATGAAAAACTGTTTTTT.

The V call is TRBV4-3, the J call TRBJ2-7; tentatively, D is TRBD1 or TRBD2 (5 bases each). Germline V gives CDR1 LGHNA, CDR2 YSLEER. Between the trimmed V and J ends, which lost 3 bases and 2 bases, there was a span of 14 bases. This CDR3 contains 15 residues. CDR3: CASSQDGAKAYEQYF. CDR3 coding DNA: TGCGCCAGCAGCCAGGACGGGGCCAAAGCCTACGAGCAGTACTTC.

This clone occurred many times. This chain joins TRBV11-3 and TRBJ2-5, with 7 bases fitting TRBD1. From germline, CDR1 is SGHNT and CDR2 YENEEA. Trimming removed 5 bases from V and 1 base from J; junction bases left unmatched: 19. The length of the CDR3 is 19 residues. CDR3 amino acids: CASSLIRTGRLRIQETQYF. CDR3 DNA sequence: TGTGCCAGCAGCCTAATTCGGACAGGACGACTCCGAATCCAAGAGACCCAGTACTTC.

The sample holds a few counts of this clone. The chain is built from TRBV7-6 and TRBJ2-2; 8 bases match TRBD1. Trimming took 6 bases from V and 4 from J; bases not matched to a gene: 13. The CDR3 is made up of 17 amino acids. From germline, CDR1 is SGHVS and CDR2 FNYEAQ. In nucleotides, the CDR3 is TGTGCCAGCAGGCACAATCCGGGACAGGACTTCACCGGGGAGCTGTTTTTT. Its translation is CASRHNPGQDFTGELFF.

This chain joins TRBV28 and TRBJ2-7, with 7 bases that match TRBD1. The CDR3 is 14 residues long. In germline, CDR1 is MDHEN, CDR2 SYDVKM. Unmatched junction bases numbered 4, after V lost 5 bases and J lost 0 bases. The DNA of the CDR3 is TGTGCCAGCAGTGCGACAGGGAGCTCCTACGAGCAGTACTTC. It translates to CASSATGSSYEQYF.

This clone was recorded once. The chain couples TRBV5-1 to TRBJ2-1, with 9 positions matching TRBD1. V lost 0 bases to trimming and J lost 8 bases; unmatched junction nucleotides: 3. The CDR3 extends over 14 amino acids. Germline V gives CDR1 SGHRS, CDR2 YFSETQ. The CDR3 DNA sequence: TGCGCCAGCAGCTTGGCGGACAGGGGCGATGAGCAGTTCTTC. It is translated as CASSLADRGDEQFF.

This sequence joins TRBV9 and TRBJ1-2, with a possible D match to TRBD1 (5 bases). With 1 base removed from V and 6 bases from J, the gap between germline ends came to 16 bases. Germline lookup yields CDR1 SGDLS and CDR2 YYNGEE. This CDR3 has 15 amino acids. CDR3 nucleotides: TGTGCCAGCAGCGTAACCCGGGGGGGACTTGATGGCTACACCTTC. It is translated as CASSVTRGGLDGYTF.

This sequence joins TRBV27 and TRBJ2-1; D gene unclear. V was pared by 3 bases and J by 4 bases, with 13 bases between. The CDR3 has 15 residues. Germline CDR1 and CDR2: MNHEY and SMNVEV (reference sequence). The CDR3 loop is CASSLIASSYNEQFF. CDR3 nucleotide sequence: TGTGCCAGCAGTTTGATCGCCTCCTCGTACAATGAGCAGTTCTTC.

The rearrangement links TRBV7-3 to TRBJ2-1; D may match TRBD1 or TRBD2 (6 bases each). Germline loops: CDR1 SGHTA, CDR2 FQGTGA. The ends were cut back, 1 base at V and 10 bases at J, with 20 bases in the middle. This CDR3 has 16 residues. The CDR3 DNA reads TGTGCCAGCAGCTTAAATTCCGGGGGCCCCCGGGGCGAGCAGTTCTTC. It codes for CASSLNSGGPRGEQFF.

The rearrangement joins TRBV7-8 to TRBJ2-3; the D is unclear. Per the germline V gene, CDR1 is SGHVS and CDR2 is FQNEAQ. V was shortened by 4 bases and J by 0 bases, with 8 bases between the two germline ends. The CDR3 is 14 amino acids. DNA for the CDR3: TGTGCCAGCAGCTCCCTCGGTAGCACAGATACGCAGTATTTT. Its translation is CASSSLGSTDTQYF.

This clone occurred a few times. V and J are TRBV5-3 and TRBJ1-5; a possible D gene is TRBD1 (5 bases). TRBV5-3 qualifies as an ORF whose function is uncertain. Trimming left V 1 base short and J 0 bases short, with 17 bases between. This CDR3 is 18 amino acids long. The CDR3 here is CARSLTCGASISNQPQHF. The CDR3 nucleotides are TGTGCCAGAAGCTTGACGTGCGGGGCGTCTATTAGCAATCAGCCCCAGCATTTT.